This T cell receptor (beta chain) appears in the sequencing data of a study of control samples from healthy donors and cancer patients. Libraries were prepared by immunoSEQ multiplex PCR; TCRdb keeps only in-frame clonotypes and omits some of them. Among over 100,000 clones, nearly 90% were seen once, and the ten largest hold roughly 3.2%. CDR1 is SGHVS and CDR2 is FQNEAQ in the germline V gene. CDR3 size: 15 residues. With 7 bases removed from V and 0 bases from J, the gap between germline ends came to 13 bases. The V call is TRBV7-8, the J call TRBJ1-3, with a weak D call TRBD1 (6 bases). This TCR was sampled from a man between 45 and 60 years old in good health. The sequencing sample was made of blood. CDR3 in amino acids: CASIQGRISGNTIYF. Here the CDR3 DNA reads TGTGCCAGCATCCAGGGGCGGATCTCTGGAAACACCATATATTTT. The variable domain in full, with the rest retrieved from reference TRBV7-8 and TRBJ1-3, is GAGVSQSPRYKVAKRGQDVALRCDPISGHVSLFWYQQALGQGPEFLTYFQNEAQLDKSGLPSDRFFAERPEGSVSTLKIQRTQQEDSAVYLCASIQGRISGNTIYFGEGSWLTVV.